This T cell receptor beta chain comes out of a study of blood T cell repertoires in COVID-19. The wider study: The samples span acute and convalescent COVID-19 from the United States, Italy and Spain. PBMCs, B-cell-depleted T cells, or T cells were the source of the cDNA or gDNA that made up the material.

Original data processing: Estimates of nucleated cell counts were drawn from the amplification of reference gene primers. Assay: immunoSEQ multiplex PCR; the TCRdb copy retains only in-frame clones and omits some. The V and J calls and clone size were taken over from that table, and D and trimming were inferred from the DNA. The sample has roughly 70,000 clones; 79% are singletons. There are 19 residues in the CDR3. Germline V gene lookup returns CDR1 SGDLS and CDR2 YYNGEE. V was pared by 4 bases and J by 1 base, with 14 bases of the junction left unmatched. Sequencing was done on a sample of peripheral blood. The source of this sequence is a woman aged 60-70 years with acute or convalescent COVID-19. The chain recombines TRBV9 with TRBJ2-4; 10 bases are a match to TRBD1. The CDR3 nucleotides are TGTGCCAGCAGCTCGTCTCGGGACAGGGGTAACCCTGCCAAAAACATTCAGTACTTC. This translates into CASSSSRDRGNPAKNIQYF.